This T cell receptor beta chain is from a study of T-cell memory formation after mild COVID-19. One entry per CDR3 protein, called by TCRdb with MiXCR from the 5' RACE reads. The table lists more than 300,000 distinct CDR3 sequences, roughly an eighth of them singletons. Trimming removed 6 bases at V and 5 bases at J, with 13 bases between. The CDR3 totals 13 residues. Per germline, CDR1 MNHEY and CDR2 SVGEGT. This clonotype was counted between two and nine times. Sequencing was done on a sample of PBMCs or a T cell subset sorted from them (not recorded which). The chain carries TRBV6-2 or TRBV6-3 and TRBJ2-5, with D tentatively TRBD2 (5 bases). This TCR was sampled from a man younger than 35 who had mild COVID-19 (a few samples of this study predate the infection). Cell type and time point are not known. The CDR3 nucleotides read TGTGCCAGCAGCCACGGACTTAGGGAGACCCAGTACTTC. Its protein is CASSHGLRETQYF.